These 9 T cell receptor beta chains were sequenced from one sample in a study of T cells after yellow fever vaccination. TCRdb re-called the 5' RACE reads with MiXCR, one entry per CDR3 protein. The data show 300,000 to 350,000 distinct CDR3 sequences, about 10% seen once. The material sequenced was CD4+ T cells sorted from PBMCs, taken 45 days after the yellow fever booster vaccination. These receptors were obtained from a man younger than 35 who received the YFV17D yellow fever vaccine.

This clonotype has only a few counts. This chain connects TRBV7-2 to TRBJ1-2, with TRBD1 identical over 9 bases. Trimming at V came to 5 bases and at J to 4 bases, leaving 11 bases not matched to a gene. The CDR3 spans 16 residues. Per germline, CDR1 SGHTA and CDR2 FQGNSA. CDR3 sequence: CASSVPGQGSPYGYTF. The CDR3 bases are TGTGCCAGCAGCGTTCCGGGACAGGGAAGCCCCTATGGCTACACCTTC.

This clonotype was picked up a small number of times. The CDR3 protein is CASSPSGGDGETQYF. The CDR3 DNA sequence: TGTGCCAGCTCCCCCAGCGGGGGGGACGGAGAGACCCAGTACTTC. The chain links TRBV18 to TRBJ2-5, with TRBD2 matching 10 bases. CDR3 length equals 15 residues. Germline CDR1 and CDR2: KGHSH and LQKENI. V lost 6 bases and J lost 4; bases outside the gene matches: 8.

The rearrangement uses TRBV20-1 and TRBJ2-5, with D unclear. The CDR3 has 13 amino acids. Germline V gene sequence: CDR1 DFQATT, CDR2 SNEGSKA (reference sequence). The V end lost 0 bases, the J end lost 5 bases, and 10 bases lay between the germline ends. The CDR3 spells CSAREAPRETQYF. CDR3 bases: TGCAGTGCTAGAGAGGCCCCGAGGGAGACCCAGTACTTC.

V gene TRBV29-1 combines with J gene TRBJ1-1, with 9 bases fitting TRBD1. Looked up from germline, CDR1 is SQVTM and CDR2 is ANQGSEA. This CDR3 contains 14 residues. V shed 6 bases and J 5 bases; nucleotides not matched to a gene: 10. CDR3 bases: TGCAGCGTATCCGAACAGGGGGCAGGGACTGAAGCTTTCTTT. Its translation is CSVSEQGAGTEAFF.

The table lists this clonotype with many counts. The rearrangement joins TRBV3-1 to TRBJ2-4; D not resolved. CDR3 length equals 19 residues. Deletions cut 0 bases from V and 1 base from J, with 19 bases between. Germline CDR1 LGHDT, CDR2 YNNKEL (reference sequence). The CDR3 DNA reads TGTGCCAGCAGCCAAGATCGGAGTCAACTCCTCGCGGCCAAAAACATTCAGTACTTC. Translating gives CASSQDRSQLLAAKNIQYF.

V usage is TRBV5-1 and J usage is TRBJ1-1; no firm D call. Trimming removed 5 bases at V and 1 base at J, with 15 bases between. This CDR3 is built from 15 residues. Germline CDR1 is SGHRS and CDR2 is YFSETQ. This CDR3 is CASSSSSWRNTEAFF. CDR3 DNA sequence: TGCGCCAGCAGTTCATCGTCGTGGAGGAACACTGAAGCTTTCTTT.

The V and J genes are TRBV20-1 and TRBJ2-5; a weak D match, TRBD2 (5 bases). The CDR3 sequence is 14 residues long. Trimming took 0 bases from V and 5 from J, leaving 13 bases between them. Germline assignment: CDR1 DFQATT and CDR2 SNEGSKA (reference sequence). The CDR3 DNA reads TGCAGTGCTAGAGATGAGGACTTTTGGGAGACCCAGTACTTC. As protein: CSARDEDFWETQYF.

This clonotype appeared a few times. The chain recombines TRBV12-3 or TRBV12-4 with TRBJ1-2, with TRBD1 matching over 7 bases. The CDR3 spans 16 residues. J gave up 4 bases and V 3 bases, and 11 bases lay outside the gene matches. CDR3 bases: TGTGCCAGCAGTTTGGTACAGGGGCCCTTCAGCTATGGCTACACCTTC. This codes for CASSLVQGPFSYGYTF.

The chain links TRBV5-1 to TRBJ2-5, with TRBD2 identical over 7 bases. J gave up 4 bases and V 2 bases, and 5 bases lay outside the gene matches. Germline lookup yields CDR1 SGHRS and CDR2 YFSETQ. This CDR3 spans 14 amino acids. The CDR3 region has the DNA TGCGCCAGCAGCTTCTGGGGGGGTGGAGAGACCCAGTACTTC. Translation: CASSFWGGGETQYF.